This T cell receptor beta chain was recorded in a study of blood T cell repertoires in COVID-19. Across the whole study: The United States, Italy and Spain supplied acute and convalescent COVID-19 samples. Nucleic acid was either cDNA or gDNA, and it came from T cells, B-cell-depleted T cells, or PBMCs.

Germline loops: CDR1 SGDLS, CDR2 YYNGEE. The V gene lost 4 bases and the J gene lost 7 bases, with 17 bases spanning the gap. This CDR3 contains 15 residues. Authors' data handling: Reference gene primer amplification yielded estimated nucleated cell counts. Profiling relied on immunoSEQ multiplex PCR, and the TCRdb table lists in-frame clones only, not all of them. D and trimming come from the DNA, and the V and J calls and clone size come from that table. The repertoire holds fewer than 85,000 clones, around 83% seen once, with roughly 6% in the top ten. The source of this sequence is an older woman with acute or convalescent COVID-19. Material for sequencing was peripheral blood. V gene TRBV9 combines with J gene TRBJ2-2; possible D gene TRBD1, 6 bases. This CDR3 reads CASSPSGHADGELFF. The CDR3 nucleotides are TGTGCCAGCAGCCCCTCGGGACATGCGGACGGGGAGCTGTTTTTT.